This T cell receptor (beta chain) was profiled in a study of blood T cells in healthy people across ages. Study-wide findings and caveats: Roughly linear declines in TCR beta diversity per million T cells occurred with age. Compared with aged donors, long-lived donors showed fewer expanded clones, suggesting selection.

This clonotype has a handful of counts. What it recognizes is unknown. Healthy Russian Caucasian donors spanned ages about 6 to 100 years. This CDR3 has 13 amino acids. V lost 3 bases and J 1 base, leaving 6 bases between the germline ends. The second PCR ran about 6 to 12 cycles with a sample-barcoded 5' primer and J-beta primers. Every cDNA was tagged by a template-switch adaptor with 12 random nucleotides. One entry per CDR3 protein, called by TCRdb with MiXCR from the 5' RACE reads. The sample includes 1.5 million to 2 million distinct CDR3 sequences, 49% of them seen just once. The specimen was blood. The V call is TRBV12-3 or TRBV12-4, the J call TRBJ1-1; D not resolved. The TCR originated in a woman aged 40 to 50 in good health. CDR3 loop: CASSFGANTEAFF. CDR3 nucleotides: TGTGCCAGCAGTTTCGGTGCGAACACTGAAGCTTTCTTT.